This section outlines one TCR beta chain sequence together with its context. This clonotype was detected ten times or more. It lacks a known antigen. Base-call qualities are not available, and no considerably larger clone is one nucleotide away. The data originate from a study of T-cell reconstitution after alpha-beta-depleted transplantation in children (dated by TCRdb to the mid-2010s). For the study in its entirety: The study quantitatively tracked T-cell immune reconstitution after TCRalphabeta/CD19-depleted allogeneic hematopoietic cell transplantation in children using TCR repertoire profiling.

What this sample's treatment or condition label stands for: allogeneic hematopoietic cell transplantation with graft depleted of TCRalphabeta T cells and CD19 B cells. TCRalphabeta/CD19-depleted allogeneic hematopoietic cell grafts were given to the transplant recipients, all of whom were children. The method behind the library was PCR. These reads were obtained on an Illumina HiSeq 2500. TCR libraries were prepared with molecular barcoding, using unique molecular identifiers to normalize TCRbeta repertoire quantification. In TCRdb, the public reads were trimmed at Q25 with fastp and aligned with MiXCR, with productive beta chains retained. Each record represents a unique CDR3 protein, reported with the most common genes and DNA among its rows. The sample contains a few hundred thousand distinct CDR3 sequences, over 10% of them found a single time. The ten largest make up 2% to 2.5% of the sample.

The CDR3 goes from the cysteine to the phenylalanine over 13 residues. The read is trimmed to its CDR3 DNA, 39 bases read in frame from base 1. The germline V gene supplies CDR1 SQVTM and CDR2 ANQGSEA. V is shortened by 1 base, J by 8 bases, and the region joining them spans 12 bases. The research as a whole found: The apparently early alphabetaT-cell count recovery about two months after transplant was reportedly dependent on only several hundred rapidly expanded clones derived from non-depleted graft cells. Hyperexpanded clone frequencies declined over subsequent months; after one year, T-cell counts and TCRbeta diversity were mostly attributed to newly produced T cells. In some patients, the high TCRbeta diversity seen at day 60 was put down to recipient T cells and intrathymic progenitors that had survived conditioning.

The sequence derives from a male patient aged 10-17 years who had a stem cell transplant for acute myeloid leukemia, so the T cells may come from the graft donor. The chain uses TRBV29-1 and TRBJ2-1, and the D gene may be TRBD2, 6 bases matching. The material sequenced was PBMCs, mostly from graft donor cells, taken 360 days after TCRalphabeta/CD19-depleted stem cell transplant. The CDR3 region has the sequence CSVEGLARHEQFF. The nucleotide sequence reads TGCAGCGTTGAAGGCCTAGCGAGACATGAGCAGTTCTTC.